This T cell receptor (beta chain) appears in the sequencing data of a study of response to subunit inactivated influenza vaccine. General study findings and limits: Seasonal influenza vaccination, on each occasion, was suggested by the authors to recruit few new T cells.

This clonotype occurred a few times. Its antigen is not known. CDR1 and CDR2 from the germline V gene are DFQATT and SNEGSKA (reference sequence). The CDR3 is 15 residues long. V was clipped by 0 bases and J by 3 bases, with 15 bases between them. TCRdb used MiXCR to reprocess the RT-PCR reads, holding one entry per CDR3 protein. The table lists about 800,000 distinct CDR3 sequences, 21% of them singletons. The material was PBMCs from blood, obtained 5 to 6 days after vaccination. The J gene is TRBJ2-7, the V gene TRBV20-1; D tentatively fits TRBD1 or TRBD2 (5 bases each). This sequence originates from a man aged 45-65 years who received an inactivated influenza vaccine. CDR3 DNA sequence: TGCAGTGCTAGAGATGGTGAGGGGAGATACTACGAGCAGTACTTC. It yields the protein CSARDGEGRYYEQYF.